The 13 T cell receptor beta chains below all came from one sample that was sequenced in a study of PD-1 blockade in mismatch repair-deficient tumors (dated by TCRdb to about 2017). Library preparation employed the immunoSEQ multiplex PCR assay. Here the immuneACCESS table is served through TCRdb, limited to in-frame sequences with V and J called. Missing clones are a known gap in these copies; in checked studies unresolved V genes cover under half, and the rest lacks a known reason. The sample table shows about 19,000 clones, and over 70% are seen once. The top ten hold about 1.5% of the sample. The material was PBMCs, obtained 52 weeks after starting pembrolizumab. These receptors were collected from an adult with mismatch repair-deficient cancer.

The chain recombines TRBV9 with TRBJ1-5; maybe TRBD1 (5 bases). Germline V gives CDR1 SGDLS, CDR2 YYNGEE. This CDR3 is built from 20 residues. Trimming left V 3 bases short and J 2 bases short, with 27 bases between. CDR3 amino acids: CASSDYERGRGTEGNQPQHF. The DNA of the CDR3 is TGTGCCAGCAGCGACTACGAAAGGGGTCGGGGGACCGAGGGCAATCAGCCCCAGCATTTT.

The table lists this clone with a few counts. CDR3 sequence: CASSSAGLAGGYGETQYF. The CDR3 coding sequence is TGTGCCAGCAGTTCCGCCGGACTAGCGGGAGGTTATGGAGAGACCCAGTACTTC. The chain is built from TRBV27 and TRBJ2-5; 14 bases map to TRBD2. With 4 bases clipped from V and 4 bases from J, the junction kept 11 bases outside the gene matches. The CDR3 runs 18 residues. Germline CDR1 reads MNHEY; CDR2 reads SMNVEV (reference sequence).

CDR3 protein: CASSQSRGTTNEKLFF. For the CDR3, the DNA is TGTGCCAGCTCACAATCCAGGGGGACGACTAATGAAAAACTGTTTTTT. The chain uses TRBV18 and TRBJ1-4; 7 bases align to TRBD1. The V gene end was trimmed by 4 bases and the J gene end by 2 bases; junction bases not matched to a gene: 7. CDR1 KGHSH and CDR2 LQKENI come from the germline V gene. This CDR3 is built from 16 residues.

The CDR3 DNA reads as TGTGCCAGCAGCCCACACGCCGGGAGATTGAACACCGGGGAGCTGTTTTTT. It codes for CASSPHAGRLNTGELFF. The chain carries TRBV14 and TRBJ2-2; D is possibly TRBD2 (6 bases). The CDR3 is 17 amino acids. Germline V CDR1 and CDR2: SGHDN, FVKESK. Deletions cut 4 bases from V and 1 base from J, with 16 bases between.

Written as DNA, the CDR3 is TGTGCCAGCAGTTCCCTAGCCACTAGACCCACAGATACGCAGTATTTT. Translation gives CASSSLATRPTDTQYF. The V call is TRBV28, the J call TRBJ2-3; D is possibly TRBD2 (5 bases). Trimming removed 4 bases at V and 2 bases at J, with 16 bases between. CDR1 and CDR2 from the germline V gene are MDHEN and SYDVKM. CDR3 size: 16 residues.

This clone is a singleton in its sample. This chain uses TRBV7-3 with TRBJ2-3; 9 bases are a match to TRBD2. The CDR3 has 15 residues. Germline V lookup: CDR1 SGHTA, CDR2 FQGTGA. V lost 5 bases, J lost 4 bases, and 7 bases stayed unmatched. CDR3 in amino acids: CASSARAGGPDTQYF. The CDR3 region has the DNA TGTGCCAGCAGCGCACGGGCGGGAGGGCCAGATACGCAGTATTTT.

The V call is TRBV5-4, the J call TRBJ2-7, with 8 bases matching TRBD1. The V and J ends lost 1 base and 3 bases, in that order; junction bases with no gene match: 9. CDR1 is SGHNT and CDR2 is YYREEE in the germline V gene (reference sequence). The CDR3 runs 16 residues. CDR3 DNA: TGTGCCAGCAGCTTGCAGGTGACAGGGGCTTTCTACGAGCAGTACTTC. Residues: CASSLQVTGAFYEQYF.

The chain carries TRBV5-6 and TRBJ1-3; TRBD1 matches 7 bases. The V gene end was trimmed by 3 bases and the J gene end by 0 bases; junction bases not matched to a gene: 6. This CDR3 has 16 residues. The germline CDR1 and CDR2 sequences are SGHDT and YYEEEE. This CDR3 reads CASSYDRESSGNTIYF. CDR3 DNA sequence: TGTGCCAGCAGCTACGACAGGGAAAGCTCTGGAAACACCATATATTTT.

The chain combines TRBV9 with TRBJ2-2, with a tentative D call TRBD2 (6 bases). The CDR3 sequence is 14 residues long. Germline V CDR1 and CDR2: SGDLS, YYNGEE. Trimming shortened V by 1 base and J by 7 bases, and 11 bases separated the two germline ends. The CDR3 protein is CASSVLAEGGELFF. The DNA of the CDR3 is TGTGCCAGCAGCGTATTAGCGGAGGGCGGGGAGCTGTTTTTT. Variable domain in full (rest from reference TRBV9 and TRBJ2-2): DSGVTQTPKHLITATGQRVTLRCSPRSGDLSVYWYQQSLDQGLQFLIQYYNGEERAKGNILERFSAQQFPDLHSELNLSSLELGDSALYFCASSVLAEGGELFFGEGSRLTVL.

This chain uses TRBV18 with TRBJ1-5; D remains ambiguous. The ends were cut back, 3 bases at V and 0 bases at J, with 3 bases in the middle. Germline V gene lookup returns CDR1 KGHSH and CDR2 LQKENI. This CDR3 comprises 13 residues. CDR3 sequence: CASSPYSNQPQHF. CDR3 DNA sequence: TGTGCCAGCTCACCCTATAGCAATCAGCCCCAGCATTTT.

The CDR3: CASSLVAGGPGVTYEQYF. CDR3 nucleotide sequence: TGTGCCAGCAGTTTGGTAGCGGGAGGGCCCGGGGTCACCTACGAGCAGTACTTC. This rearrangement joins TRBV27 to TRBJ2-7; 11 nucleotides match TRBD2. The CDR3 consists of 18 residues. Germline CDR1 MNHEY, CDR2 SMNVEV (reference sequence). The V and J ends lost 3 bases and 2 bases, in that order; junction bases with no gene match: 12.

V is TRBV7-9 and J is TRBJ2-7, with 8 bases matching TRBD2. This CDR3 spans 15 amino acids. Germline V gene lookup returns CDR1 SEHNR and CDR2 FQNEAQ (reference sequence). The trim removed 4 bases at V and 5 bases at J, leaving 10 bases unmatched. CDR3 loop: CASSCEGAGGNEQYF. CDR3 coding DNA: TGTGCCAGCAGCTGCGAAGGTGCGGGAGGTAACGAGCAGTACTTC.

This chain joins TRBV7-2 and TRBJ2-3, with TRBD2 matching 7 bases. The CDR3 spans 15 residues. Trimming removed 6 bases from V and 5 bases from J; junction bases left unmatched: 11. CDR1 is SGHTA, CDR2 FQGNSA, per germline. The CDR3 sequence is CASRWGEGTGDTQYF. The CDR3 DNA is TGTGCCAGCAGATGGGGGGAGGGTACCGGAGATACGCAGTATTTT.